This T cell receptor (beta chain) was profiled in a study of Ad26.COV2.S vaccination and SARS-CoV-2 variants. Sequencing used immunoSEQ multiplex PCR; TCRdb keeps in-frame clones, though not all of them. This sample has more than 250,000 clones, with about 90% found just once. Treatment indicated: 19 received Ad26.COV2.S at low or high dose, single or two shots; a few received placebo; per-sample allocation not given. Collection of samples fell on day 63 after the first vaccine or placebo injection. The CDR3 contains 19 residues. The V gene is TRBV21-1, the J gene TRBJ2-2; TRBD2, as called in the table, went unchecked against the DNA. TRBV21-1 is a known pseudogene. The source of this sequence is a person aged 18-60 years who received the Ad26.COV2.S COVID-19 vaccine or a placebo. Sequencing used peripheral blood, obtained in a trial of Ad26.COV2.S vaccine versus placebo. The CDR3 sequence is CASSKSIRDSTTAYGELFF. The CDR3 DNA is TGTGCCAGCAGCAAGAGTATCCGGGACTCTACGACCGCGTACGGGGAGCTGTTTTTT.